The T cell receptor (beta chain) under discussion was sequenced for a study of blood T cells in healthy people across ages (dated by TCRdb to the mid-2010s). Some background on the complete study: Template switching captured roughly one uniquely barcoded TCR beta cDNA molecule per two T cells in model experiments. The study measured age-related changes in TCR beta repertoire diversity using deep sequencing normalized with unique cDNA molecular identifiers. The donors were divided into four age groups: young (average approximately 15 years), middle-aged (roughly 40), aged (about 60) and long-lived (nearly 85). To avoid experimental bias, donors of different ages were randomly spread across the sequencing lanes. The study analyzed two additional independent replicas of 1 million unique cDNA reads from the same blood draw for two donors, one aged 18 to 29 and one aged 80 or older.

Spanning cysteine to phenylalanine, the CDR3 consists of 17 amino acids. The CDR3 DNA has 51 bases and is translated from base 1. For this chain, trimming is 1 base at the V end and 1 base at the J end, and the number of junction bases without a gene match is 6. Study-wide findings and limitations: A strong correlation was found between observed TCR beta diversity and the percentage of naive T cells measured by flow cytometry. Since profiling was done on bulk unsorted PBMCs, naive and antigen-experienced compartments could not be conclusively compared. Compared with the aged group, more naive CD4+ T cells, fewer expanded clones and increased TCR diversity were shown by the long-lived group, suggesting age selection. Donor CMV infection status was unknown, potentially confounding age-related changes in expanded clonotypes. Estimates of total diversity based on one million sequenced T cells were considered lower bounds and underestimates. As age increased, observed TCR beta diversity per million T cells dropped in a roughly linear way, and a significant reduction was already evident by age 40.

Comments on this clonotype: Its recognized antigen is unknown. No quality values exist for individual bases; no much larger clone is one base distant.

The library was built by means of 5' RACE. These reads were obtained on an Illumina HiSeq 2500. A second roughly 6 to 12 cycle PCR used a sample-barcoded 5' primer and a J-beta primer mix. A template-switch 5' adaptor carrying 12 random nucleotides introduced a unique molecular identifier onto each TCR beta cDNA molecule. Each sample yielded at least 2.5 million CDR3-containing paired-end reads. First-strand cDNA was synthesized from all RNA with the Mint cDNA synthesis kit, primed by a TRBC-specific oligonucleotide. All cDNA was treated with uracil-DNA glycosylase and then went through a first 18-cycle PCR with the universal primers M1SS and BC2_uni_R. In the paper's pipeline: Each sample was normalized by randomly selecting 1 million high-quality reads, each carrying a distinct molecular identifier. Reads sharing molecular identifiers were discarded rather than binned into consensus sequences. MiTCR, with a Q25 quality threshold and the strictest error-elimination algorithm, was used for CDR3 identification, clonotype clustering and error correction. Lower-bound total TCR beta diversity was estimated with a nonparametric unseen species model using Euler transformation. In-frame beta chains were kept once TCRdb had trimmed the public reads at Q25 with fastp and called clones with MiXCR. Identical CDR3 protein sequences are pooled into one entry, listed with their most common genes and DNA. What appears here as the V and J calls and clone size reflects TCRdb's work, not the paper's. The sample has about 780,000 distinct CDR3 sequences on record, about half of them singletons. Of the sample, 15% to 20% falls within the top ten clones.

Systemically healthy Caucasian individuals from Russia, around 38 in total and aged about 6 to 90 years, were included as donors. Each donor gave 8.5 to 10 milliliters of peripheral blood, collected into EDTA-treated Vacutainer tubes. PBMCs were isolated by Ficoll-Paque density-gradient centrifugation, with at least 7 million obtained per sample. Trizol reagent was used to extract total RNA from the PBMCs, yielding at least 6 micrograms per sample. For every donor, an aliquot of PBMCs went through flow cytometry to measure the percentages of naive CD45RAhigh/CD27high T cells. Specimen: blood. The chain is made from TRBV12-3 or TRBV12-4 and TRBJ2-2; 7 of the junction bases match TRBD2. This TCR was sampled from a man of 80 years or more in good health. The sequence in DNA is TGTGCCAGCAGTTTAGTTTTAGCGGGTTGGAACACCGGGGAGCTGTTTTTT. This sequence encodes CASSLVLAGWNTGELFF.